The 32 T cell receptor beta chains in this list originate from one sample, sequenced in a study of blood T cell repertoires in COVID-19. Method: immunoSEQ multiplex PCR; TCRdb's copy keeps in-frame clones and lacks some. The sample includes about 400,000 clones, roughly 90% of them seen just once. The sample comprised peripheral blood. The receptors originated from a man aged 40-55 years with acute or convalescent COVID-19.

The chain combines TRBV4-2 with TRBJ2-1, with 9 positions matching TRBD1. This CDR3 region has 16 residues. V shed 0 bases, J shed 5 bases, and the junction held 5 bases outside the gene matches. Germline V gene data show CDR1 as LGHNA and CDR2 as YNFKEQ. The CDR3 bases are TGTGCCAGCAGCCAAGAAACCGGGACAGGGAACAATGAGCAGTTCTTC. As protein: CASSQETGTGNNEQFF.

The V and J genes are TRBV7-9 and TRBJ2-3; 8 bases match TRBD1. CDR3 size: 14 residues. Germline V gene sequence: CDR1 SEHNR, CDR2 FQNEAQ (reference sequence). The V and J ends lost 5 bases and 0 bases, in that order; junction bases with no gene match: 1. The CDR3 sequence: CASSGQGSTDTQYF. The CDR3 nucleotides are TGTGCCAGCAGCGGACAGGGTAGCACAGATACGCAGTATTTT.

V usage is TRBV5-6 and J usage is TRBJ2-6; 8 bases fit TRBD1. This CDR3 comprises 17 residues. CDR1 SGHDT and CDR2 YYEEEE come from the germline V gene. Trimming cost V 4 bases and J 3 bases; bases outside gene matches: 9. The CDR3 sequence is CASSLGTGLIGANVLTF. As DNA, the CDR3 is TGTGCCAGCAGCCTCGGGACAGGTTTGATTGGGGCCAACGTCCTGACTTTC.

The chain recombines TRBV19 with TRBJ2-1, with 10 bases aligning to TRBD1. The germline V gene has CDR1 LNHDA and CDR2 SQIVND (reference sequence). The CDR3 runs to 19 residues. The V and J ends lost 3 bases and 6 bases, in that order; junction bases with no gene match: 17. CDR3 nucleotide sequence: TGTGCCAGTAGTATTAAGGACAGGGGGTACGCGGGGATAATCAATGAGCAGTTCTTC. Encoded protein: CASSIKDRGYAGIINEQFF.

The genes are TRBV7-8 and TRBJ1-6, with D tentatively TRBD1 (6 bases). Between the trimmed V and J ends, which lost 3 bases and 6 bases, there was a span of 12 bases. The CDR3 is 15 residues long. Germline CDR1 reads SGHVS; CDR2 reads FQNEAQ. CDR3 coding DNA: TGTGCCAGCAGCTTCCTACAGGGTTTTAATTCACCCCTCCACTTT. Its protein product is CASSFLQGFNSPLHF.

The chain joins TRBV7-3 to TRBJ2-3; tentatively, D is TRBD2 (6 bases). Germline V gene lookup returns CDR1 SGHTA and CDR2 FQGTGA. V lost 4 bases and J lost 6, with 23 bases in between. The CDR3 contains 17 residues. CDR3 sequence reads: CASSSRRGSGSRDTQYF. The CDR3 bases are TGTGCCAGCAGCTCCCGTCGAGGAAGCGGGTCTAGGGATACGCAGTATTTT.

This clone came up a few times. The chain joins TRBV19 to TRBJ1-1; the D gene is possibly TRBD1 (5 bases). Germline-derived CDR1 and CDR2 are LNHDA and SQIVND (reference sequence). V was shortened by 5 bases and J by 10 bases, with 29 bases between the two germline ends. This CDR3 spans 17 amino acids. The CDR3: CASSPGGAVEGGRRAFF. Here the CDR3 DNA reads TGTGCCAGTAGTCCTGGCGGGGCAGTTGAGGGAGGTCGGCGAGCTTTCTTT.

This chain links TRBV2 with TRBJ2-3, with 13 bases aligning to TRBD2. V lost 6 bases, J lost 2 bases, and 5 bases stayed unmatched. The CDR3 extends over 16 amino acids. The germline V gene encodes CDR1 SNHLY and CDR2 FYNNEI. Written as DNA, the CDR3 is TGTGCCAGCAGAAGGACTAGCGGGGGCCTCACAGATACGCAGTATTTT. Its protein product is CASRRTSGGLTDTQYF.

V is TRBV7-2 and J is TRBJ2-1; 7 bases match TRBD2. The trim removed 1 base at V and 10 bases at J, leaving 1 base unmatched. The CDR3 length is 12 residues. Germline V CDR1 and CDR2: SGHTA, FQGNSA. CDR3 in DNA: TGTGCCAGCAGCTTAGTGGGGGGGGAGCAGTTCTTC. It encodes CASSLVGGEQFF.

The gene calls are TRBV29-1 and TRBJ2-3, with TRBD2 matching 10 bases. V shed 8 bases and J 0 bases; nucleotides not matched to a gene: 5. Germline values: CDR1 SQVTM, CDR2 ANQGSEA. This CDR3 is 14 amino acids long. The CDR3 bases are TGCAGCACCCGGACTAGCGGCAGCACAGATACGCAGTATTTT. Translation gives CSTRTSGSTDTQYF.

This clone was detected only a few times. The chain couples TRBV9 to TRBJ1-6; D possibly corresponds to TRBD1 (6 bases). The CDR3 spans 14 residues. Germline CDR1 and CDR2: SGDLS and YYNGEE. V lost 0 bases, J lost 8 bases, and 9 bases lay in between. In DNA form, the CDR3 reads TGTGCCAGCAGCGTAGGGACAGCCGATTCACCCCTCCACTTT. This codes for CASSVGTADSPLHF.

This clone occurred once. The V call is TRBV27, the J call TRBJ2-7; TRBD1 agrees at 9 bases. The CDR3 length is 13 residues. Germline loops: CDR1 MNHEY, CDR2 SMNVEV (reference sequence). V dropped 4 bases and J dropped 2; count of bases not matched to a gene: 0. The CDR3 loop reads CASSWDRAYEQYF. The CDR3 nucleotides are TGTGCCAGCAGTTGGGACAGGGCCTACGAGCAGTACTTC.

The V call is TRBV10-3, the J call TRBJ2-1; D possibly corresponds to TRBD1 (6 bases). Germline V gene lookup returns CDR1 ENHRY and CDR2 SYGVKD. The CDR3 sequence is 13 residues long. V lost 3 bases to trimming and J lost 5 bases, with 8 bases between them. CDR3 in amino acids: CAISDRGDNEQFF. The CDR3 bases are TGTGCCATCAGTGACAGGGGCGACAATGAGCAGTTCTTC.

The chain recombines TRBV12-3 or TRBV12-4 with TRBJ1-5; D not certain. CDR3 length equals 13 residues. V was clipped by 5 bases and J by 2 bases, with 7 bases between them. CDR3 loop: CASSRQGNQPQHF. DNA of the CDR3: TGTGCCAGCAGTAGGCAGGGCAATCAGCCCCAGCATTTT.

The chain recombines TRBV5-1 with TRBJ1-2, with 7 bases lining up with TRBD1. Germline-derived CDR1 and CDR2 are SGHRS and YFSETQ. CDR3 length: 15 residues. Germline trimming cut 2 bases from V and 3 bases from J; bases unmatched to any gene: 7. The CDR3 region has the DNA TGCGCCAGCAGCTTAGCTACCGGGACAGACTATGGCTACACCTTC. It yields the protein CASSLATGTDYGYTF.

The rearrangement links TRBV19 to TRBJ2-1; 7 bases agree with TRBD2. This CDR3 has 16 amino acids. V lost 1 base, J lost 7 bases, and 10 bases stayed unmatched. The germline CDR1 and CDR2 sequences are LNHDA and SQIVND (reference sequence). In DNA, the CDR3 is TGTGCCAGTAGTATAGGTCGACTCACAGCGGGGAATGAGCAGTTCTTC. This gives the protein CASSIGRLTAGNEQFF.

This clone was detected once. The rearrangement links TRBV27 to TRBJ2-5; possible D gene TRBD1, 7 bases. Trimming removed 5 bases at V and 4 bases at J, with 20 bases between. The CDR3 is 16 residues long. The germline V gene encodes CDR1 MNHEY and CDR2 SMNVEV (reference sequence). For the CDR3, the DNA is TGTGCCAGCAGTCTGACACGACAGGGACTGGGAGAGACCCAGTACTTC. Its protein is CASSLTRQGLGETQYF.

The chain is built from TRBV12-3 or TRBV12-4 and TRBJ1-1, with no clear D. V was trimmed by 3 bases and J by 1 base, leaving 3 bases between them. The CDR3 contains 12 residues. This CDR3 is CASSFQNTEAFF. As DNA, the CDR3 is TGTGCCAGCAGTTTTCAGAACACTGAAGCTTTCTTT.

The chain employs TRBV5-1 and TRBJ1-2, with a tentative D call TRBD1 (6 bases). Germline CDR1 is SGHRS and CDR2 is YFSETQ. V dropped 4 bases and J dropped 2 bases, with 12 bases sitting between them. This CDR3 contains 14 residues. In DNA form, the CDR3 reads TGCGCCAGCAGCGCCGGGGGGCAGAACTATGGCTACACCTTC. Translated: CASSAGGQNYGYTF.

The genes are TRBV5-6 and TRBJ2-3; 10 bases agree with TRBD1. The CDR3 consists of 16 residues. CDR1 is SGHDT and CDR2 is YYEEEE in the germline V gene. After removal of 0 bases from V and 4 bases from J, the junction contained 5 bases not matched to a gene. The CDR3 here is CASSLEGTGAPDTQYF. The CDR3 DNA sequence: TGTGCCAGCAGCTTGGAGGGGACAGGGGCGCCAGATACGCAGTATTTT.

This chain uses TRBV3-1 (or the pseudogene TRBV3-2) with TRBJ2-7; TRBD2 aligns across 13 bases. The CDR3 length is 17 residues. The germline CDR1 and CDR2 sequences are LGHDT and YNNKEL (reference sequence). V shed 5 bases and J 5 bases; nucleotides not matched to a gene: 12. The CDR3, as DNA: TGTGCCAGCAGCGGGCCGGGACAGACTAGCGGGAGGCACGAGCAGTACTTC. It is translated as CASSGPGQTSGRHEQYF.

J is TRBJ1-2 and V is TRBV11-2, with a tentative D call TRBD1 (5 bases). V lost 0 bases and J lost 8, with 16 bases in between. The length of the CDR3 is 15 residues. From germline, CDR1 is SGHAT and CDR2 FQNNGV. The CDR3 here is CASSLDRLGAEGYTF. CDR3 nucleotide sequence: TGTGCCAGCAGCTTAGATCGTTTAGGGGCGGAGGGCTACACCTTC.

This rearrangement joins TRBV7-9 to TRBJ2-1; 11 bases map to TRBD2. Losses at the gene ends were 2 bases for V and 8 bases for J; bases not matched to a gene: 5. CDR3 length: 15 residues. Per the germline V gene, CDR1 is SEHNR and CDR2 is FQNEAQ (reference sequence). DNA for the CDR3: TGTGCCAGCAGCTTACGTAGCGGGAGGGGAGATGAGCAGTTCTTC. Amino acid sequence: CASSLRSGRGDEQFF.

V and J are TRBV6-6 and TRBJ1-5; D remains unclear. The CDR3 sequence is 13 residues long. Trimming cost V 8 bases and J 4 bases, with 12 bases left between them. From germline, CDR1 is MNHNY and CDR2 SVGAGI (reference sequence). Here the CDR3 DNA reads TGTGCCAGCGAGGGCCAGCTGAATCAGCCCCAGCATTTT. Its protein is CASEGQLNQPQHF.

This chain connects TRBV18 to TRBJ1-3, with D uncertain. The ends were cut back, 5 bases at V and 2 bases at J, with 7 bases in the middle. There are 13 residues in the CDR3. CDR1 is KGHSH, CDR2 LQKENI, per germline. Written as DNA, the CDR3 is TGTGCCAGCTCATCTGAGACTGGAAACACCATATATTTT. Amino acid sequence: CASSSETGNTIYF.

The chain's CDR3 is CATSSEREVSPLHF. In nucleotides, the CDR3 is TGTGCCACCAGCAGTGAACGGGAGGTTTCACCCCTCCACTTT. The chain combines TRBV15 with TRBJ1-6; D ambiguous. The CDR3 has 14 amino acids. V lost 3 bases and J 9 bases, leaving 12 bases between the germline ends. Germline V lookup: CDR1 LNHNV, CDR2 YYDKDF (reference sequence).

The chain joins TRBV2 to TRBJ2-7, with TRBD2 identical over 14 bases. Germline V lookup: CDR1 SNHLY, CDR2 FYNNEI. J was trimmed by 2 bases and V by 8 bases; bases with no gene match: 8. The CDR3 sequence is 16 residues long. Written as DNA, the CDR3 is TGTGCCAGCGGACTACAGACTAGCGGGGGGGCCTACGAGCAGTACTTC. This gives the protein CASGLQTSGGAYEQYF.

The CDR3 loop reads CAISVDRAYGYTF. The CDR3 nucleotides are TGTGCCATCAGTGTGGACAGGGCATATGGCTACACCTTC. The rearrangement links TRBV10-3 to TRBJ1-2, with 8 bases that match TRBD1. Germline values: CDR1 ENHRY, CDR2 SYGVKD. V gave up 4 bases and J gave up 5 bases; unmatched junction bases: 3. The CDR3 runs 13 residues.

V gene TRBV7-9 combines with J gene TRBJ1-5, with 11 bases that match TRBD1. Germline CDR1 and CDR2: SEHNR and FQNEAQ (reference sequence). V dropped 4 bases and J dropped 4; count of bases not matched to a gene: 3. The CDR3 is made up of 15 amino acids. CDR3 in DNA: TGTGCCAGCAGCTCAGGGACAGGGGGGAATCAGCCCCAGCATTTT. Translating gives CASSSGTGGNQPQHF.

This chain joins TRBV28 and TRBJ2-2; D uncertain. The germline V gene has CDR1 MDHEN and CDR2 SYDVKM. The CDR3 spans 12 residues. The germline V and J ends were trimmed by 6 bases and 5 bases, with 7 bases remaining between them. This chain's CDR3 is CASRSGTGELFF. In DNA, the CDR3 is TGTGCCAGCAGATCAGGTACCGGGGAGCTGTTTTTT.

The J gene is TRBJ1-5, the V gene TRBV15; D not certain. Germline V gives CDR1 LNHNV, CDR2 YYDKDF (reference sequence). The CDR3 has 15 residues. The germline V and J ends were trimmed by 0 bases and 5 bases, with 11 bases remaining between them. The CDR3, as DNA: TGTGCCACCAGCAGAGAAAAGCCTCTTGATCAGCCCCAGCATTTT. This sequence encodes CATSREKPLDQPQHF. Together with reference TRBV15 and TRBJ1-5, the CDR3 gives the full variable domain: DAMVIQNPRYQVTQFGKPVTLSCSQTLNHNVMYWYQQKSSQAPKLLFHYYDKDFNNEADTPDNFQSRRPNTSFCFLDIRSPGLGDTAMYLCATSREKPLDQPQHFGDGTRLSIL.

The gene calls are TRBV19 and TRBJ2-2, with a possible D match to TRBD1 (5 bases). The germline gives CDR1 LNHDA, CDR2 SQIVND (reference sequence). CDR3 size: 14 residues. Trimming took off 4 bases at V and 6 bases at J, with 12 bases between the two ends. CDR3 region: CASSRVAGSGELFF. CDR3 bases: TGTGCCAGTAGTAGGGTGGCAGGGTCCGGGGAGCTGTTTTTT. The variable domain in full, with the rest retrieved from reference TRBV19 and TRBJ2-2, is DGGITQSPKYLFRKEGQNVTLSCEQNLNHDAMYWYRQDPGQGLRLIYYSQIVNDFQKGDIAEGYSVSREKKESFPLTVTSAQKNPTAFYLCASSRVAGSGELFFGEGSRLTVL.